The clone carrying this T cell receptor (beta chain) is a singleton in its sample. Its antigen is undetermined. Sequenced by immunoSEQ multiplex PCR; TCRdb stores in-frame clones only, minus some. Among around 50,000 clones listed, around 86% were seen once. Germline V gives CDR1 MNHNS, CDR2 SASEGT. The ends were cut back, 4 bases at V and 3 bases at J, with 12 bases in the middle. The CDR3 consists of 14 residues. This entry comes from a study of T cells in localized non-small cell lung cancer. The study, taken as a whole, reports: A median of roughly 50 of the top 100 tumor clones appeared in adjacent lung, which was paired and uninvolved.

The sample was PBMCs, taken before any cancer treatment. This rearrangement joins TRBV6-1 to TRBJ1-2; unclear D gene. This clonotype was sampled from a female donor with stage II lung adenocarcinoma. CDR3 protein: CASSVNTEDYGYTF. The CDR3 region has the DNA TGTGCCAGCAGTGTAAATACCGAAGACTATGGCTACACCTTC.